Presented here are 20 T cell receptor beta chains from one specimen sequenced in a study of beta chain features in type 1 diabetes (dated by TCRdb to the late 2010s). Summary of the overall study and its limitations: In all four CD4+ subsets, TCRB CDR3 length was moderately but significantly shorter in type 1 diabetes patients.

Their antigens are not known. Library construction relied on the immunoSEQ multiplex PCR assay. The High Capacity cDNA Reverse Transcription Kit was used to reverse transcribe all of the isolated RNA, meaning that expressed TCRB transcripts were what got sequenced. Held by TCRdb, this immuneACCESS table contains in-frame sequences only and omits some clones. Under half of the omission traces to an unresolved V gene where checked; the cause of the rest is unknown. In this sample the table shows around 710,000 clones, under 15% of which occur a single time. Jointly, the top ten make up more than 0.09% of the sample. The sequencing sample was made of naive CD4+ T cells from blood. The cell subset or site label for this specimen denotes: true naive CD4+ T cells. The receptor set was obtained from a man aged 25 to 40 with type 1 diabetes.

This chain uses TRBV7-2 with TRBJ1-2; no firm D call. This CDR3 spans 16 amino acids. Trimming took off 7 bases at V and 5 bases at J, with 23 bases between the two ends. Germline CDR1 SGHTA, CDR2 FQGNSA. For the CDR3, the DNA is TGTGCCAGCAATTCGGTTGGCGCGGCAGGCTCGTATGGCTACACCTTC. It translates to CASNSVGAAGSYGYTF.

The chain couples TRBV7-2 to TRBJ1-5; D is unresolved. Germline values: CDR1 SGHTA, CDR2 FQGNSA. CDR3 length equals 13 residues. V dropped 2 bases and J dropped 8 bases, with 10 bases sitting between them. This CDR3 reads CASSLSPGKPQHF. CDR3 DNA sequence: TGTGCCAGCAGCTTAAGTCCAGGCAAGCCCCAGCATTTT.

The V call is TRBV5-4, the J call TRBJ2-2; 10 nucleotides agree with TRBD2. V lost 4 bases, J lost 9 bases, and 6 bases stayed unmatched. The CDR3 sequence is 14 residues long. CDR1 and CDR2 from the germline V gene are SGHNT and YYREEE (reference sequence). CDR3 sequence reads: CASSERGLAWELFF. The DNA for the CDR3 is TGTGCCAGCAGCGAAAGGGGACTAGCGTGGGAGCTGTTTTTT.

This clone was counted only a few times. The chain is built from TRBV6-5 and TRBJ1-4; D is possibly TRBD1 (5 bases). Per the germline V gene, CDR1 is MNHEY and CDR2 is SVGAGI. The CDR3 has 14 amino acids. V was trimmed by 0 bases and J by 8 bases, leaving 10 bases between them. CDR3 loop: CASSYSGGVEKLFF. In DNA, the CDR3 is TGTGCCAGCAGTTACTCGGGGGGAGTCGAAAAACTGTTTTTT.

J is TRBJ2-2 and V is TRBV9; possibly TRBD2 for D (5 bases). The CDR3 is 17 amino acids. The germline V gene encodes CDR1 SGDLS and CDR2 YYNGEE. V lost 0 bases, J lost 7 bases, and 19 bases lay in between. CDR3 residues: CASSVGPSSTSGGELFF. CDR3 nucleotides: TGTGCCAGCAGCGTAGGCCCTAGCTCTACTTCTGGCGGGGAGCTGTTTTTT.

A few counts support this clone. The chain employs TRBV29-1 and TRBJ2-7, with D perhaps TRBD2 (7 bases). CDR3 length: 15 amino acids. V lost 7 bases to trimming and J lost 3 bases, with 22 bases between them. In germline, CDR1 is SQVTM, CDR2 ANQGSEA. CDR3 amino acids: CSAQKGGSPLYEQYF. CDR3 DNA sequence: TGCAGCGCCCAAAAGGGGGGGTCCCCCCTCTACGAGCAGTACTTC.

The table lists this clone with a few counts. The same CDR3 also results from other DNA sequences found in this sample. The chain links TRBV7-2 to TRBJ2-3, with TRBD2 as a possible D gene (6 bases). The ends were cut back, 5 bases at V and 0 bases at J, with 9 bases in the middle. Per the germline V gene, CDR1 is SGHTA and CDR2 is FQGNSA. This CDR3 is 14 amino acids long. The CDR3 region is CASSRGVSTDTQYF. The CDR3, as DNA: TGTGCCAGCAGCCGCGGGGTTAGCACAGATACGCAGTATTTT.

CDR3 DNA: TGCAGCGCTGGACTGAGCTCCTACGAGCAGTACTTC. Protein sequence: CSAGLSSYEQYF. The chain links TRBV29-1 to TRBJ2-5; maybe TRBD2 (5 bases). The J call may be faulty, since TRBJ2-7 better matches the DNA end. The length of the CDR3 is 12 residues. Germline V gene data show CDR1 as SQVTM and CDR2 as ANQGSEA.

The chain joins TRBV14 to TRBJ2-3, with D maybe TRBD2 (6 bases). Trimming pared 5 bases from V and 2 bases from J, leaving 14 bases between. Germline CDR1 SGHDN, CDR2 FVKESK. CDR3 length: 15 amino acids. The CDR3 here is CASSNSGDNTDTQYF. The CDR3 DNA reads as TGTGCCAGCAGCAACTCGGGGGATAACACAGATACGCAGTATTTT.

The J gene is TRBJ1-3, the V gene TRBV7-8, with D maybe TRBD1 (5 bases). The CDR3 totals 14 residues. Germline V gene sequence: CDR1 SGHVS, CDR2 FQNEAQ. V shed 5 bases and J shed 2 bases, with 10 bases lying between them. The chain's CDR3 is CASSLTGPGNTIYF. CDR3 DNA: TGTGCCAGCAGCCTCACGGGACCTGGAAACACCATATATTTT.

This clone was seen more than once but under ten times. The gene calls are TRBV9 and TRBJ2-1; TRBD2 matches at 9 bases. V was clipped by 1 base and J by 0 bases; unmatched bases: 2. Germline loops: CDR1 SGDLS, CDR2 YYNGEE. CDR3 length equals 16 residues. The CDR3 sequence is CASSVQAGGSYNEQFF. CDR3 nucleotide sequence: TGTGCCAGCAGCGTACAAGCGGGGGGCTCCTACAATGAGCAGTTCTTC.

CDR3 protein: CASSPWSERGGLETQYF. Here the CDR3 DNA reads TGTGCCAGCAGCCCGTGGTCTGAGCGGGGGGGCCTTGAGACCCAGTACTTC. The chain employs TRBV11-3 and TRBJ2-5, with 10 bases that match TRBD2. The germline gives CDR1 SGHNT, CDR2 YENEEA. The CDR3 spans 17 residues. The trim removed 5 bases at V and 5 bases at J, leaving 14 bases unmatched.

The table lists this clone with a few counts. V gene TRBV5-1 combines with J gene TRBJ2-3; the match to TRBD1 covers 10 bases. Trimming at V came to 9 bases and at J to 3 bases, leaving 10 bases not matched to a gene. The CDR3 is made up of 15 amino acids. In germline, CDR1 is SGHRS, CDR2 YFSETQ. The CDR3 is CATNPGTGVTDTQYF. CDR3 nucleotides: TGCGCCACTAACCCCGGGACAGGGGTGACAGATACGCAGTATTTT.

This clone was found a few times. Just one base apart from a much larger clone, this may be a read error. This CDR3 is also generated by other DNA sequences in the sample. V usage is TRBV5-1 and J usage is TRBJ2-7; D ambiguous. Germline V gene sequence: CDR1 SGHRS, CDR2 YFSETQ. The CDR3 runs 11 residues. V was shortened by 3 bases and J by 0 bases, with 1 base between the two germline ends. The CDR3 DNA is TGCGCCAGCAGCTCCTCCTACGAGCAGTACTTC. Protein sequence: CASSSSYEQYF.

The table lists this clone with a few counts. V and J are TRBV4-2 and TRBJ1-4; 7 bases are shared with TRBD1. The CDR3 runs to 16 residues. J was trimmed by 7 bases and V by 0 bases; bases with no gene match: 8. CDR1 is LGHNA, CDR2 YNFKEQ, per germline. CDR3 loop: CASSQESEGAGEKLFF. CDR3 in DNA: TGTGCCAGCAGCCAAGAGAGCGAGGGGGCGGGTGAAAAACTGTTTTTT.

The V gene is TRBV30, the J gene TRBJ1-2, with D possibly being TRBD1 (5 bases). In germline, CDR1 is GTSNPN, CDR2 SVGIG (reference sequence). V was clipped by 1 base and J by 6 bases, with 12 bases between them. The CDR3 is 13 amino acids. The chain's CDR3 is CAWSATGTDGYTF. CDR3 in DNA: TGTGCCTGGAGTGCAACCGGGACGGATGGCTACACCTTC.

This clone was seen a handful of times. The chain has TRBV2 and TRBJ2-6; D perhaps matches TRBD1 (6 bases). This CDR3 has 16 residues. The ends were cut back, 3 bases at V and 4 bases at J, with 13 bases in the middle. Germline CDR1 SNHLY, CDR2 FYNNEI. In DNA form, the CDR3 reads TGTGCCAGCAGTGAGACTGCAGGGGCCGGGGCCAACGTCCTGACTTTC. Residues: CASSETAGAGANVLTF.

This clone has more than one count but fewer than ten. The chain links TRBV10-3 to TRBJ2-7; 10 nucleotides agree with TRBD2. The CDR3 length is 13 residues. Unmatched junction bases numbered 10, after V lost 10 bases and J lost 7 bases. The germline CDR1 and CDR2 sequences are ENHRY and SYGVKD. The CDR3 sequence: CASGEAGGREQYF. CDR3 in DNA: TGTGCCAGCGGCGAAGCGGGGGGGAGAGAGCAGTACTTC.

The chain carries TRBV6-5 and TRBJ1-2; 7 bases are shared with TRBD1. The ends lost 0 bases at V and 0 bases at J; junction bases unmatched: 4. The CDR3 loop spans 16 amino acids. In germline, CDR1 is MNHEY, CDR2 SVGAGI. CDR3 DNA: TGTGCCAGCAGTTACTCCTGGGACAGCCCTAACTATGGCTACACCTTC. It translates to CASSYSWDSPNYGYTF.

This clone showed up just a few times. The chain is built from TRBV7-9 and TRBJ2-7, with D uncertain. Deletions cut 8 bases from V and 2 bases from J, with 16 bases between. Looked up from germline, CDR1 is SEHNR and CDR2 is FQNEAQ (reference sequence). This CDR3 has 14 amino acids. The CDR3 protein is CASGPPASTYEQYF. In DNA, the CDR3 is TGTGCCAGCGGCCCCCCAGCAAGCACCTACGAGCAGTACTTC.